There are a few counts of the clone carrying this T cell receptor (beta chain). Its target is not known. One entry per CDR3 protein results from TCRdb running MiXCR on the reads. The profile covers 300,000 to 450,000 distinct CDR3 sequences, with less than 20% appearing a single time and 8.5% to 10% taken by the ten largest. This specimen belongs to a study of T cell repertoires in cytomegalovirus infection. V was cut by 6 bases and J by 0 bases, with 15 bases left in between. The CDR3 extends over 16 amino acids. Germline CDR1 and CDR2: ENHRY and SYGVKD. Whole-study findings and limits: HLA-C-restricted CMV-specific TCR beta clonotypes were dominant in the ex vivo response.

The specimen sequenced was PBMCs. The clonotype originates from a human donor in good health (CMV status not recorded). Some clones in this sample may be carry-over from other donors' samples. The chain employs TRBV10-3 and TRBJ2-1; D call uncertain. CDR3 sequence: CAIRTQTGSSYNEQFF. The CDR3 coding sequence is TGTGCCATCAGGACTCAGACTGGAAGCTCCTACAATGAGCAGTTCTTC.